This entry is about one T cell receptor beta chain. This sample is part of a study of blood T cell repertoires in COVID-19. Study information: Nucleic acid was either cDNA or gDNA, and it came from T cells, B-cell-depleted T cells, or PBMCs.

The CDR3 runs 17 residues. CDR1 and CDR2 (germline): LNHDA, SQIVND (reference sequence). The junction had 5 bases not matched to a gene; V was cut back by 4 bases and J by 0 bases. In the original processing: Scientists estimated how many nucleated cells there were by amplifying reference gene primers. Sequenced by immunoSEQ multiplex PCR; TCRdb stores in-frame clones only, minus some. For V, J and clone size, that table is used; D and trimming come from the DNA. The sample carries 150,000 or so clones, 85% to 90% recorded once. V gene TRBV19 combines with J gene TRBJ1-6; 8 bases map to TRBD1. This sequence was found in a woman aged 40 to 50 with acute or convalescent COVID-19. Material: peripheral blood. DNA of the CDR3: TGTGCCAGTAGTAAGAGACAGGGGAGCTCCTATAATTCACCCCTCCACTTT. Protein product: CASSKRQGSSYNSPLHF.